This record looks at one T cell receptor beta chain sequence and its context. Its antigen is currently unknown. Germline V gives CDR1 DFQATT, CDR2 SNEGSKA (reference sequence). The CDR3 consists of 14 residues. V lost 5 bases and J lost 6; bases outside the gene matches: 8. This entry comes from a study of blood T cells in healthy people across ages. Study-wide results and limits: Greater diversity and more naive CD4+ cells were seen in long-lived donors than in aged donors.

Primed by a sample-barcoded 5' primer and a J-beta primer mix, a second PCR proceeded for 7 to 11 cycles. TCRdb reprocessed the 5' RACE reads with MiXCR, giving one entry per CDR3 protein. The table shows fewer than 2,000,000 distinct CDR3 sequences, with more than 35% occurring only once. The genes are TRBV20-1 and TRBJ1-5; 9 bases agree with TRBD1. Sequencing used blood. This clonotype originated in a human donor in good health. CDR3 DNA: TGCAGTGCTCCACAGGGGGCGACGGGTCAGCCCCAGCATTTT. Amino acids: CSAPQGATGQPQHF.